This is a list of T cell receptor beta chains from one sample in a study of identifying expanded T cells in peripheral blood. The repertoire was sequenced with immunoSEQ multiplex PCR; TCRdb's copy has only in-frame clones and lacks some. This sample has some 95,000 clones; 88% occur once, and the top ten carry less than 6%. Sequencing input: blood. The receptors stem from a person aged 18 to 70 in good health. Both conserved end residues are part of each CDR3. D genes are given only for firm matches. The size entry is marked missing in some rows and otherwise reads once, few, many or a size class.

TRBV7-9	TRBJ2-1	few	.	TGTGCCAGCACCTTAGAGTGGTCCTACAATGAGCAGTTCTTC	CASTLEWSYNEQFF
TRBV10-1	TRBJ2-7	.	.	TGCGCCAGCTCGTCGGGGAGGCTCGGCGAGCAGTACTTC	CASSSGRLGEQYF
TRBV2	TRBJ1-4	.	.	TGTGCCAGCACTGAGTTGGGGAATGAAAAACTGTTTTTT	CASTELGNEKLFF
TRBV10-3	TRBJ2-7	.	.	TGTGCCATCAGTGAGACGACACCGACCTACGAGCAGTACTTC	CAISETTPTYEQYF
TRBV4-1	TRBJ1-5	.	.	TGCGCCAGCAGCCAAGGGGCTGCGAATCAGCCCCAGCATTTT	CASSQGAANQPQHF
TRBV18	TRBJ1-5	.	.	TGTGCCAGCGGGGGGGACAATCAGCCCCAGCATTTT	CASGGDNQPQHF
TRBV5-6	TRBJ2-5	.	.	TGTGCCAGCAGCTTGGCGGGGGCGCGTGAGACCCAGTACTTC	CASSLAGARETQYF
TRBV30	TRBJ1-1	.	.	TGTGCCTGGAGTCTTTACGGGAACACTGAAGCTTTCTTT	CAWSLYGNTEAFF
TRBV7-8	TRBJ2-3	.	.	TGTGCCAGCAGCTTGAGTGAGGCGACAGATACGCAGTATTTT	CASSLSEATDTQYF
TRBV5-1	TRBJ2-3	.	.	TGCGCCAGCAGTTTAGATAGAGCAGATACGCAGTATTTT	CASSLDRADTQYF
TRBV27	TRBJ2-5	.	.	TGTGCCAGCAGTTTATCCAGCGGAGAGACCCAGTACTTC	CASSLSSGETQYF
TRBV27	TRBJ1-2	few	.	TGTGCCAGCAGTTTATCGTCACAGGGAAACTATGGCTACACCTTC	CASSLSSQGNYGYTF
TRBV18	TRBJ2-2	once	TRBD2	TGTGCCAGCTCACCGGGGGGGATCGACACCGGGGAGCTGTTTTTT	CASSPGGIDTGELFF
TRBV11-1	TRBJ2-7	once	.	TGTGCCAGCAGCTTTTTCGGCGGCTACGAGCAGTACTTC	CASSFFGGYEQYF
TRBV15	TRBJ2-3	.	.	TGTGCCACCAGCAGAGCCCAGGGGGGGGGCACAGATACGCAGTATTTT	CATSRAQGGGTDTQYF
TRBV10-3	TRBJ1-3	.	.	TGTGCCATCGCAGGGACTGGAAACACCATATATTTT	CAIAGTGNTIYF
TRBV30	TRBJ1-2	.	.	TGTGCCTGGAGTGTAAGGGGGGGAGCTAACTATGGCTACACCTTC	CAWSVRGGANYGYTF
TRBV2	TRBJ1-1	.	.	TGTGCCAGCAGTTACCGGACCTTGAACACTGAAGCTTTCTTT	CASSYRTLNTEAFF
TRBV7-8	TRBJ2-5	.	TRBD1	TGTGCCAGCAGCTCTCGCACAGGACAGGCACAAGAGACCCAGTACTTC	CASSSRTGQAQETQYF
TRBV27	TRBJ2-5	.	.	TGTGCCAGCAGTACAACGTACCAAGAGACCCAGTACTTC	CASSTTYQETQYF
TRBV7-9	TRBJ2-1	.	.	TGTGCCAGCAGCACGGGGACCCCTGGGCACAATGAGCAGTTCTTC	CASSTGTPGHNEQFF
TRBV5-4	TRBJ2-5	.	.	TGTGCCAGCAGCGCGGAATCAGAAGAGACCCAGTACTTC	CASSAESEETQYF
TRBV10-3	TRBJ2-1	.	.	TGTGCCATCAGTGTTTCAGGGAAGCCTTACAATGAGCAGTTCTTC	CAISVSGKPYNEQFF
TRBV7-9	TRBJ1-2	.	.	TGTGCCAGCACCAAGATAGCAACCTATGGCTACACCTTC	CASTKIATYGYTF
TRBV5-1	TRBJ2-1	.	TRBD2	TGCGCCAGCAGCCGCCTGGGACTAGCGGAAGTCAATGAGCAGTTCTTC	CASSRLGLAEVNEQFF
TRBV19	TRBJ2-1	.	.	TGTGCCAGTAGTGCAACAGGATACAATGAGCAGTTCTTC	CASSATGYNEQFF
TRBV19	TRBJ1-5	.	.	TGTGCCAGTAGTACACGGAATCCGGGTGCGGGGAATCAGCCCCAGCATTTT	CASSTRNPGAGNQPQHF
TRBV2	TRBJ1-2	.	TRBD1	TGTGCCAGCAGTGGGGACAGCCCGTCCTATGGCTACACCTTC	CASSGDSPSYGYTF
TRBV6-5	TRBJ1-2	.	.	TGTGCCAGCAGTGCGGGACGATCTTCCCGAGGCTACACCTTC	CASSAGRSSRGYTF
TRBV14	TRBJ2-6	.	TRBD2	TGTGCCAGCAGCTACGGGAGGTATGAGTCTGGGGCCAACGTCCTGACTTTC	CASSYGRYESGANVLTF
TRBV30	TRBJ1-3	.	.	TGTGCCCTCGGGTATAACACCATATATTTT	CALGYNTIYF
TRBV5-6	TRBJ2-7	once	.	TGTGCCAGCAGCTTGGTTCCTGGGGCGGCTGTGCTCGAGCAGTACTTC	CASSLVPGAAVLEQYF
TRBV29-1	TRBJ1-1	.	TRBD1	TGCAGCGTTGAGGGGACAGCGATGAACACTGAAGCTTTCTTT	CSVEGTAMNTEAFF
TRBV7-3	TRBJ2-1	.	TRBD1	TGTGCCAGCAGCTTAAATGGACAGGGGTATCATGAGCAGTTCTTC	CASSLNGQGYHEQFF
TRBV12-5	TRBJ2-3	.	TRBD2	TGTGCTAGTGGTTTGGCACCTAGGAGCGGGGGGAGCACAGATACGCAGTATTTT	CASGLAPRSGGSTDTQYF
TRBV4-3	TRBJ1-4	.	.	TGCGCCAGCAGCCAAGAGCATGGGGGCACCCCTAATGAAAAACTGTTTTTT	CASSQEHGGTPNEKLFF
TRBV12-5	TRBJ1-2	.	TRBD1	TGTGCTAGTGGTTTGCCCCAACAGGGGGCGAGGGTCCGTGGCTACACCTTC	CASGLPQQGARVRGYTF
TRBV19	TRBJ2-5	.	TRBD2	TGTGCCAGTAGTATAGTGTCCGCGGGAGGGATAAAAGAGACCCAGTACTTC	CASSIVSAGGIKETQYF
TRBV27	TRBJ1-2	.	.	TGTGCCAGCAGTTTATATCCAGGAGCTGGCTATGGCTACACCTTC	CASSLYPGAGYGYTF
TRBV13	TRBJ2-7	.	TRBD2	TGTGCCAGCAGCTTAGCCTTTAGCGGGAGTCGATACGAGCAGTACTTC	CASSLAFSGSRYEQYF
TRBV7-2	TRBJ2-2	.	.	TGTGCCAGCAGCCCACGAGCGGATTTTAACACCGGGGAGCTGTTTTTT	CASSPRADFNTGELFF
TRBV29-1	TRBJ1-1	.	.	TGCAGCGCCATAATGGGGCAGGGAAAGTCCCTGAACACTGAAGCTTTCTTT	CSAIMGQGKSLNTEAFF
TRBV7-9	TRBJ1-5	.	TRBD1	TGTGCCAGCAGCTCGTCCGGGACAGGGACAATTTTT	CASSSSGTGTIF
TRBV7-9	TRBJ1-3	once	TRBD1	TGTGCCAGCAGCCCCGGGACAGGGCATTTTTTATCTGGAAACACCATATATTTT	CASSPGTGHFLSGNTIYF
TRBV7-6	TRBJ2-4	once	.	TGTGCCAGCAGCTTAGCGAAGGCCGGACAGGCGGGATTAGCCAAAAACATTCAGTACTTC	CASSLAKAGQAGLAKNIQYF
TRBV25-1	TRBJ1-2	few	.	TGTGCCAGCAGTGAGACCAGGGGCTACACCTTC	CASSETRGYTF
TRBV28	TRBJ1-2	.	TRBD1	TGTGCCAGCAGTAACCCGGACAGGTTTAACTATGGCTACACCTTC	CASSNPDRFNYGYTF
TRBV7-9	TRBJ1-1	once	.	TGTGCCAGCAGCCCCGGTTCGACCGACCGAGGGACTGAAGCTTTCTTT	CASSPGSTDRGTEAFF
TRBV30	TRBJ1-6	.	.	TGTGCCTGGAGTGTAAAACAATCACCCCTCCACTTT	CAWSVKQSPLHF
TRBV6-6	TRBJ2-1	.	TRBD1	TGTGCCAGCAGTTACTTTACGGGACAGCATTACAATGAGCAGTTCTTC	CASSYFTGQHYNEQFF
TRBV4-2	TRBJ1-2	.	.	TGTGCCAGCAGCCAAGAAGGGGGGGGCCGGGGACAACGAGCTTATGGCTACACCTTC	CASSQEGGGRGQRAYGYTF
TRBV6-4	TRBJ1-1	.	.	TGTGCCAGCAGAGGAGGGGAGGGTACAGCTTTCTTT	CASRGGEGTAFF
TRBV7-9	TRBJ1-5	.	.	TGTGCCAGCAGCCCGACAGGAGACAATCAGCCCCAGCATTTT	CASSPTGDNQPQHF